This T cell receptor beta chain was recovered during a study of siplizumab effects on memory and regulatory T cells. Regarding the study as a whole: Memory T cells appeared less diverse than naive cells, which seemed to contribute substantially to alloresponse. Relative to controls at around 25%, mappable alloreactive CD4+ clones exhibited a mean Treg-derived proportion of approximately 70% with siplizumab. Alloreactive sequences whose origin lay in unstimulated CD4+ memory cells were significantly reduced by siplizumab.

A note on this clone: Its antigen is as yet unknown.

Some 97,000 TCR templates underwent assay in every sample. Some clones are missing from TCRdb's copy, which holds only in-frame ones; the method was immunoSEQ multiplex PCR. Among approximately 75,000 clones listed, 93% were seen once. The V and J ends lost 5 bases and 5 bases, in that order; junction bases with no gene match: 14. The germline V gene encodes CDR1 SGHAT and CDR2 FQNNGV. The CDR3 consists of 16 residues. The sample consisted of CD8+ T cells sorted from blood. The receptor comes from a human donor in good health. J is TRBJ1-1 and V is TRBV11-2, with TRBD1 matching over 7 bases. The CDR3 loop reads CASSLDRAGAYTEAFF. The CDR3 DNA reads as TGTGCCAGCAGCCTTGACAGGGCAGGGGCCTATACTGAAGCTTTCTTT.